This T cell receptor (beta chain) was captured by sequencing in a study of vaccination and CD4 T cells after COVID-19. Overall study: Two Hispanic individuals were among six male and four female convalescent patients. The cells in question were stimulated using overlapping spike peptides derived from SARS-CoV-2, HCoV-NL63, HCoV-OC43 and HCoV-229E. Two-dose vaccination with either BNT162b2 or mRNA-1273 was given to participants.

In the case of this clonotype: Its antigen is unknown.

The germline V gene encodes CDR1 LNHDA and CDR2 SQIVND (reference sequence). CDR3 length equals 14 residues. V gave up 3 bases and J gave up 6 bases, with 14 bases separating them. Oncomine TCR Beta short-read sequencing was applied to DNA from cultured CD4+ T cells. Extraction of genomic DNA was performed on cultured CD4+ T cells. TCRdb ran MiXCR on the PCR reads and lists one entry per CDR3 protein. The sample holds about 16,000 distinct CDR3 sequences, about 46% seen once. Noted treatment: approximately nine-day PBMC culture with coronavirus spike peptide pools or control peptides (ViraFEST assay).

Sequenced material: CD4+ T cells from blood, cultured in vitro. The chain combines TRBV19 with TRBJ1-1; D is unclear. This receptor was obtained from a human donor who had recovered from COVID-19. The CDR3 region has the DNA TGTGCCAGTAGTATTAGACCCCGGGAGTCTGAAGCTTTCTTT. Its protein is CASSIRPRESEAFF.